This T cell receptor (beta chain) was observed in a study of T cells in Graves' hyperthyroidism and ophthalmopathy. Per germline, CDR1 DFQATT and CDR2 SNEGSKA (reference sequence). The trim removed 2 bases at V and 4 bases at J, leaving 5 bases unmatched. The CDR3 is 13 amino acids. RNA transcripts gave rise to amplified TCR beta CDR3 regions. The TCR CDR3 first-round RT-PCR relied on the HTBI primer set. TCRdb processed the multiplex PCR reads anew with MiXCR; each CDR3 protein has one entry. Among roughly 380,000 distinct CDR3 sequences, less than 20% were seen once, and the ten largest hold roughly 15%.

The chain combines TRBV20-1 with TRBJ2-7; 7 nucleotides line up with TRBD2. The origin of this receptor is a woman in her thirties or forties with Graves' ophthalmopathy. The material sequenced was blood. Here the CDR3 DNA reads TGCAGTGCTAGAAGGACTAGGTTATACGAGCAGTACTTC. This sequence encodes CSARRTRLYEQYF.